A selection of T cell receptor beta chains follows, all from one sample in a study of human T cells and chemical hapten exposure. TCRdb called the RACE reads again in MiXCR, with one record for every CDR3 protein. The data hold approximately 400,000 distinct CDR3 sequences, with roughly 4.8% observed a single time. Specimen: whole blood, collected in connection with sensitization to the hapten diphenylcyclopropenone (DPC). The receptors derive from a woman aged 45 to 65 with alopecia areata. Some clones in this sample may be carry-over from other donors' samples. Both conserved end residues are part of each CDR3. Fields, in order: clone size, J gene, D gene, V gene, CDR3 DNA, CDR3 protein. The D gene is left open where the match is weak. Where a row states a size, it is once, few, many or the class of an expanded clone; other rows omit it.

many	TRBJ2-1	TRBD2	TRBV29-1	TGCAGCGTCAAAGGGGGACTAGCGGGAGAAGTCTACAATGAGCAGTTCTTC	CSVKGGLAGEVYNEQFF
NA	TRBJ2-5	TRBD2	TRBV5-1	TGCGCCAGCAGCGCTCCGGGACTAGAAGAGACCCAGTACTTC	CASSAPGLEETQYF
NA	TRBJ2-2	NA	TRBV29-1	TGCAGCGTAAGGTTTGGGGGCACCGGGGAGCTGTTTTTT	CSVRFGGTGELFF
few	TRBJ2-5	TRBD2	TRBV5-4	TGTGCCAGCAGCAGGGGGACTAGCGAGGTAGAGACCCAGTACTTC	CASSRGTSEVETQYF
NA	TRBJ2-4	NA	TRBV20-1	TGCAGTGCCGTAGCCAAAAACATTCAGTACTTC	CSAVAKNIQYF
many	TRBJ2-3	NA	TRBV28	TGTGCCAGCAGAGTCTTTCGTGGGGGCAAGGATACGCAGTATTTT	CASRVFRGGKDTQYF
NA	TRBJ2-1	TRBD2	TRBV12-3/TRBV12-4	TGTGCCAGCAGCCAGCGAGCGGGGGACTCCTACAATGAGCAGTTCTTC	CASSQRAGDSYNEQFF
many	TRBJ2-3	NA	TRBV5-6	TGTGCCAGCAGCTTGATATTAGCGTCTAGCACAGATACGCAGTATTTT	CASSLILASSTDTQYF
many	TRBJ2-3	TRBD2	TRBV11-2	TGTGCCAGCAGCCCCCTCGGGGGGGCCGCAGATACGCAGTATTTT	CASSPLGGAADTQYF
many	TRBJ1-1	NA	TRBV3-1	TGTGCCAGCAGCCTATGGGGCGGGAAGAACACTGAAGCTTTCTTT	CASSLWGGKNTEAFF
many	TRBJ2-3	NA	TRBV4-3	TGCGCCAGCAGCGGTAGCACAGATACGCAGTATTTT	CASSGSTDTQYF
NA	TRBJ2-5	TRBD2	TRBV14	TGTGCCAGCAGCCTCCTAGCGGGAGTCCAAGAGACCCAGTACTTC	CASSLLAGVQETQYF
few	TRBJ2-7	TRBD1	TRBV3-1	TGTGCCAGCAGCCTAGGACAGGGCAATGGCGAGCAGTACTTC	CASSLGQGNGEQYF
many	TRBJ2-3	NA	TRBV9	TGTGCCAGCAGCGTAGCTTTAGCGACCCCCACATGGATGGACACGCAGTATTTT	CASSVALATPTWMDTQYF
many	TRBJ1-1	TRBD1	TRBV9	TGTGCCAGCAGCGTAGCACCCATGACAGGGAAGAACACTGAAGCTTTCTTT	CASSVAPMTGKNTEAFF
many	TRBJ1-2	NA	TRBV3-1	TGTGCCAGCAGCCAAGGGTCCAGGGGTACTCTCTATGGCTACACCTTC	CASSQGSRGTLYGYTF
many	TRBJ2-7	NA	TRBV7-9	TGTGCCAGCAGCCTCACAGGGATTAACGAGCAGTACTTC	CASSLTGINEQYF
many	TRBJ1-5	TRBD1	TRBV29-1	TGCAGCGTGGGAGAGGGGGCACCCCAGCATTTT	CSVGEGAPQHF
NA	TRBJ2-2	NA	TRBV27	TGTGCCAGCAGTTTATCAATCGGGGGTCCCCGAACCGGGGAGCAGTTTTTT	CASSLSIGGPRTGEQFF
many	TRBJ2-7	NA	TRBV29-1	TGCAGCGTTGATGAGGGGTTTGGAACCTACGAGCAGTACTTC	CSVDEGFGTYEQYF
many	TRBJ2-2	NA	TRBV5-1	TGCGCCAGCAGCTACAACAGGGAGGGCACCGGGGAGCTGTTTTTT	CASSYNREGTGELFF
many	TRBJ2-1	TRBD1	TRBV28	TGTGCCAGCAGTCCCGACGACAGGGTCGGTGAGCAGTTCTTC	CASSPDDRVGEQFF
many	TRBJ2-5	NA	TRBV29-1	TGCAGCGCGCGGGACACTCCGAGGGACTCAGAGACCCAGTACTTC	CSARDTPRDSETQYF
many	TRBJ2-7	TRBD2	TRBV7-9	TGTGCCAGCAGCTTAGTAGCGGGCCCCTACGAGCAGTACTTC	CASSLVAGPYEQYF
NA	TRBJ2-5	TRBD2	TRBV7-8	TGTGCCAGCAGCCAAGGACTAGCATCAGAGACCCAGTACTTC	CASSQGLASETQYF
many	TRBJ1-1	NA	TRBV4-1	TGCGCCAGCAGCCATCGCCCCCAAGGTGACACTGAAGCTTTCTTT	CASSHRPQGDTEAFF
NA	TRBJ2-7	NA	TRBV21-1	TGTGCCAGCAGCTCCCAAGATCCAGGTGCAACCTACGAGCAGTACTTC	CASSSQDPGATYEQYF
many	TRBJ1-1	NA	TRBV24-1	TGTGCCACCGATAGACAGACGAACACTGAAGCTTTCTTT	CATDRQTNTEAFF
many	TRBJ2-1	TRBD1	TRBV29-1	TGCAGCGTCGATGACAGGGTGAGGGATCCTGGCAATGAGCAGTTCTTC	CSVDDRVRDPGNEQFF
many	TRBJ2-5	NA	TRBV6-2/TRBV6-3	TGTGCCAGCAGTTACTCCTGGGGACAAGGGGAGACCCAGTACTTC	CASSYSWGQGETQYF
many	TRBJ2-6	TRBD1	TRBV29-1	TGCAGCGTTGGGTCGGGACAGGGTTCCTCTGGGGCCAACGTCCTGACTTTC	CSVGSGQGSSGANVLTF
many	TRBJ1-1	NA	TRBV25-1	TGTGCCAGCAGTGAATATGGAGGGGACACTGAAGCTTTCTTT	CASSEYGGDTEAFF
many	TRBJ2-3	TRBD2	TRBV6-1	TGTGCCAGCAGTGAAATGAGGTGGCGGGGGGCAGATACGCAGTATTTT	CASSEMRWRGADTQYF
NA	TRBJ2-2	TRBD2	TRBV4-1	TGCGCCAGCAGTCCAAGCGGGGGGGTCACCGGGGAGCTGTTTTTT	CASSPSGGVTGELFF
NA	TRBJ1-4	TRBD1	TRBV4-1	TGCGCCAGCAGCCAAGTACGGGCAGGGGGCGAGGGAAAACTGTTTTTT	CASSQVRAGGEGKLFF
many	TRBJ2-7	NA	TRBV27	TGTGCCAGCAGTTTAATGGGGTCTAGGGAGCAGTACTTC	CASSLMGSREQYF
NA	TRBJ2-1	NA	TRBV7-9	TGTGCCAGCAGCCCCAGTGCGGATGAGCAGTTCTTC	CASSPSADEQFF
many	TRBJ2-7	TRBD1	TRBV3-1	TGTGCCAGCAGCCAAGGACAGGGTTCGTACGAGCAGTACTTC	CASSQGQGSYEQYF
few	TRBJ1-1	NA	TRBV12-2	TGTGCAAGTCGCCCCGGGACGCCGATGAACACTGAAGCTTTCTTT	CASRPGTPMNTEAFF
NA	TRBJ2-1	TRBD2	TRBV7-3	TGTGCCAGCAGCTTAAGCGGTCGGACTAGCGCCTACAATGAGCAGTTCTTC	CASSLSGRTSAYNEQFF
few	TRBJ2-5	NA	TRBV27	TGTGCCAGCAGTTTCTCCAGCTCTGGGACCCAGTACTTC	CASSFSSSGTQYF
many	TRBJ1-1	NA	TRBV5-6	TGTGCCAGCAGCTTGGGGACTATGGGTGCTTTCTTT	CASSLGTMGAFF
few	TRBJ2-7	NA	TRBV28	TGTGCCAGCAGTTTATTTGCGGCCGTCTACGAGCAGTACTTC	CASSLFAAVYEQYF
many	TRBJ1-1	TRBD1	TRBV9	TGTGCCAGCAGCGTGGCCCCGCGACAGGGGGGATCTGAAGCTTTCTTT	CASSVAPRQGGSEAFF
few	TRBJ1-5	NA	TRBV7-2	TGTGCCAGCAGCTTAGGACCGGAAAGCAATCAGCCCCAGCATTTT	CASSLGPESNQPQHF
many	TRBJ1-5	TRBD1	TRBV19	TGTGCCAGTAGTTCGATCGGACAGGCAGCGACGGGGCAGCCCCAGCATTTT	CASSSIGQAATGQPQHF
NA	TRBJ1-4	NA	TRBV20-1	TGCAGTGCTAGAGATTTGGCGAGAACTCTTAATGAAAAACTGTTTTTT	CSARDLARTLNEKLFF
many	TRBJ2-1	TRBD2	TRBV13	TGTGCCAGCAGCGCGCTAGCGGGAGGGCCTGAGCAGTTCTTC	CASSALAGGPEQFF
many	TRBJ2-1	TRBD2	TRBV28	TGTGCCAGCAGTTTAGCGGGAGGGCCCAATGAGCAGTTCTTC	CASSLAGGPNEQFF
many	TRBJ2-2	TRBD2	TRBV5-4	TGTGCCAGCAGCAAAATAGCGGGAGGTAACACCGGGGAGCTGTTTTTT	CASSKIAGGNTGELFF
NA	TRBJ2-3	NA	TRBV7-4	TGTGCCAGCAGGACCCGGAGAGCAGATACGCAGTATTTT	CASRTRRADTQYF
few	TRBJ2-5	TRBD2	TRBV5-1	TGCGCCAGCAGCTTGGCCCGGGGGGGCGGAGAGACCCAGTACTTC	CASSLARGGGETQYF
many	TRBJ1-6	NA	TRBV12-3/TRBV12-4	TGTGCCAGCAGTGCCCGGGGGGAGAATTCACCCCTCCACTTT	CASSARGENSPLHF
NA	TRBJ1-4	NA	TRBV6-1	TGTGCCAGCAGTGAAATCCGGACAGATAATGAAAAACTGTTTTTT	CASSEIRTDNEKLFF
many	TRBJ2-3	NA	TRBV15	TGTGCCACCAGCGACTCGGTCCAGGGGCAGGGCACAGATACGCAGTATTTT	CATSDSVQGQGTDTQYF
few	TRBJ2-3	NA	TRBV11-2	TGTGCCAGCAGCTTAGGTGTAGGGGTCCCAGATACGCAGTATTTT	CASSLGVGVPDTQYF
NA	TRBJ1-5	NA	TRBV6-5	TGTGCCAGCAGTTACGGGGGGGGCAATCAGCCCCAGCATTTT	CASSYGGGNQPQHF
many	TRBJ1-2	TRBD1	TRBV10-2	TGCGCCAGCAGGAGGGGACAGGGGGCGAACTATGGCTACACCTTC	CASRRGQGANYGYTF
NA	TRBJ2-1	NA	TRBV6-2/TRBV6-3	TGTGCCAGCAAGGTTGGGCGGACTTGGGTGGAGCAGTTCTTC	CASKVGRTWVEQFF